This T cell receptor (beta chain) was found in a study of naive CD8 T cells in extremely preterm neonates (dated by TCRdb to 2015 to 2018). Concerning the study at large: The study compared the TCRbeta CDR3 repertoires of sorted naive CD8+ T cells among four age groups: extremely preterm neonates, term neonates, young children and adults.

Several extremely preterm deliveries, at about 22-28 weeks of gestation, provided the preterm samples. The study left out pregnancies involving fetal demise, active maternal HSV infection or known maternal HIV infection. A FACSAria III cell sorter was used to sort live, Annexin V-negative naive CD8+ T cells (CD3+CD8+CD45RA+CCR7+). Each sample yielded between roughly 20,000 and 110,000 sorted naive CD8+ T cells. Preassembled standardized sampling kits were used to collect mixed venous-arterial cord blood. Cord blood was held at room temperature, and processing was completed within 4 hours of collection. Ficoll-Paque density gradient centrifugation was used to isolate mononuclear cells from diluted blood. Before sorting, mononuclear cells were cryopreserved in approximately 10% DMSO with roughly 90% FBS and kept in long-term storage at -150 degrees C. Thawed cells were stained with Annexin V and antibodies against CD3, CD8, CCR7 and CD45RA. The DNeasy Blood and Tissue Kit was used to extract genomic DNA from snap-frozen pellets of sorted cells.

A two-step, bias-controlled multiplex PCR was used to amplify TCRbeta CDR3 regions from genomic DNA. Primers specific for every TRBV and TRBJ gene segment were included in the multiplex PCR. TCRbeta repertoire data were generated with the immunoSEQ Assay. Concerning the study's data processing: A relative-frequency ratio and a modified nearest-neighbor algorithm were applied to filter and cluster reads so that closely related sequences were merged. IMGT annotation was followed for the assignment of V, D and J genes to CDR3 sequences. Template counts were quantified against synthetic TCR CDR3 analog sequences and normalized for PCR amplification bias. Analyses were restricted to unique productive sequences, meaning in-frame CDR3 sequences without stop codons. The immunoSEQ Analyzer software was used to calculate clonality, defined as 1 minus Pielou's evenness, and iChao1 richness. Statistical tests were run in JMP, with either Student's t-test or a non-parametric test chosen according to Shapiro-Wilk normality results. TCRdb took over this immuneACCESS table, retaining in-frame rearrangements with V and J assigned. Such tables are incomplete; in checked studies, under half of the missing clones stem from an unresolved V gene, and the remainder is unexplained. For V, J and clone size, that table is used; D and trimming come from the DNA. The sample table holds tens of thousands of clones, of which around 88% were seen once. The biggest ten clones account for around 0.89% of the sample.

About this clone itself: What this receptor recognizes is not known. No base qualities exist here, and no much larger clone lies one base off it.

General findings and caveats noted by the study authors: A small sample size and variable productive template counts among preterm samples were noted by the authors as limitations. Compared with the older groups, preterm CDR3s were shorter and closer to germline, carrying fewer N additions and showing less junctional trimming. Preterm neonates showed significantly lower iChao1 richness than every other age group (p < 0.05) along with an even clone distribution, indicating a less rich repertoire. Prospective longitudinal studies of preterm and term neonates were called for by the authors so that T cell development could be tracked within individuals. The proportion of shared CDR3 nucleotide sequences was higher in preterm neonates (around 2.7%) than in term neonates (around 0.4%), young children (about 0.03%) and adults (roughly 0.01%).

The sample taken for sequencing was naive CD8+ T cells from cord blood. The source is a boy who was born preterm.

Here is the DNA: TGTGCCAGCAGCAAAAATCGGGCTAGACCTTTT. The encoded protein is CASSKNRARPF. The chain is encoded by TRBV21-1 joined to TRBJ1-4. TRBV21-1 is labeled a pseudogene. The cysteine opens and the phenylalanine closes a CDR3 of 11 amino acids. Here the CDR3 DNA is all that survives: 33 bases in frame from base 1.